This TCR beta chain was observed in a study of T cell repertoires in cytomegalovirus infection. TCRdb processed the reads anew with MiXCR; each CDR3 protein has one entry. The sample records fewer than 900,000 distinct CDR3 sequences, roughly 28% being singletons. This clonotype was seen a few times. The antigen remains undetermined. This specimen consisted of cultured CD8+ T cells from PBMCs, obtained from culture after CMV antigen stimulation. This sequence originates from a human donor in good health (CMV status not recorded). Some clones in this sample may be carry-over from other donors' samples.

CDR3 bases: TGTGCCAGCAGTCAGGGACTGAGATACGAGCAGTACTTC. Encoded protein: CASSQGLRYEQYF. J is TRBJ2-7 and V is TRBV6-5, with TRBD2 as a possible D gene (6 bases). The V gene lost 5 bases and the J gene lost 4 bases, with 12 bases spanning the gap. Germline CDR1 is MNHEY and CDR2 is SVGAGI. CDR3 length equals 13 residues.